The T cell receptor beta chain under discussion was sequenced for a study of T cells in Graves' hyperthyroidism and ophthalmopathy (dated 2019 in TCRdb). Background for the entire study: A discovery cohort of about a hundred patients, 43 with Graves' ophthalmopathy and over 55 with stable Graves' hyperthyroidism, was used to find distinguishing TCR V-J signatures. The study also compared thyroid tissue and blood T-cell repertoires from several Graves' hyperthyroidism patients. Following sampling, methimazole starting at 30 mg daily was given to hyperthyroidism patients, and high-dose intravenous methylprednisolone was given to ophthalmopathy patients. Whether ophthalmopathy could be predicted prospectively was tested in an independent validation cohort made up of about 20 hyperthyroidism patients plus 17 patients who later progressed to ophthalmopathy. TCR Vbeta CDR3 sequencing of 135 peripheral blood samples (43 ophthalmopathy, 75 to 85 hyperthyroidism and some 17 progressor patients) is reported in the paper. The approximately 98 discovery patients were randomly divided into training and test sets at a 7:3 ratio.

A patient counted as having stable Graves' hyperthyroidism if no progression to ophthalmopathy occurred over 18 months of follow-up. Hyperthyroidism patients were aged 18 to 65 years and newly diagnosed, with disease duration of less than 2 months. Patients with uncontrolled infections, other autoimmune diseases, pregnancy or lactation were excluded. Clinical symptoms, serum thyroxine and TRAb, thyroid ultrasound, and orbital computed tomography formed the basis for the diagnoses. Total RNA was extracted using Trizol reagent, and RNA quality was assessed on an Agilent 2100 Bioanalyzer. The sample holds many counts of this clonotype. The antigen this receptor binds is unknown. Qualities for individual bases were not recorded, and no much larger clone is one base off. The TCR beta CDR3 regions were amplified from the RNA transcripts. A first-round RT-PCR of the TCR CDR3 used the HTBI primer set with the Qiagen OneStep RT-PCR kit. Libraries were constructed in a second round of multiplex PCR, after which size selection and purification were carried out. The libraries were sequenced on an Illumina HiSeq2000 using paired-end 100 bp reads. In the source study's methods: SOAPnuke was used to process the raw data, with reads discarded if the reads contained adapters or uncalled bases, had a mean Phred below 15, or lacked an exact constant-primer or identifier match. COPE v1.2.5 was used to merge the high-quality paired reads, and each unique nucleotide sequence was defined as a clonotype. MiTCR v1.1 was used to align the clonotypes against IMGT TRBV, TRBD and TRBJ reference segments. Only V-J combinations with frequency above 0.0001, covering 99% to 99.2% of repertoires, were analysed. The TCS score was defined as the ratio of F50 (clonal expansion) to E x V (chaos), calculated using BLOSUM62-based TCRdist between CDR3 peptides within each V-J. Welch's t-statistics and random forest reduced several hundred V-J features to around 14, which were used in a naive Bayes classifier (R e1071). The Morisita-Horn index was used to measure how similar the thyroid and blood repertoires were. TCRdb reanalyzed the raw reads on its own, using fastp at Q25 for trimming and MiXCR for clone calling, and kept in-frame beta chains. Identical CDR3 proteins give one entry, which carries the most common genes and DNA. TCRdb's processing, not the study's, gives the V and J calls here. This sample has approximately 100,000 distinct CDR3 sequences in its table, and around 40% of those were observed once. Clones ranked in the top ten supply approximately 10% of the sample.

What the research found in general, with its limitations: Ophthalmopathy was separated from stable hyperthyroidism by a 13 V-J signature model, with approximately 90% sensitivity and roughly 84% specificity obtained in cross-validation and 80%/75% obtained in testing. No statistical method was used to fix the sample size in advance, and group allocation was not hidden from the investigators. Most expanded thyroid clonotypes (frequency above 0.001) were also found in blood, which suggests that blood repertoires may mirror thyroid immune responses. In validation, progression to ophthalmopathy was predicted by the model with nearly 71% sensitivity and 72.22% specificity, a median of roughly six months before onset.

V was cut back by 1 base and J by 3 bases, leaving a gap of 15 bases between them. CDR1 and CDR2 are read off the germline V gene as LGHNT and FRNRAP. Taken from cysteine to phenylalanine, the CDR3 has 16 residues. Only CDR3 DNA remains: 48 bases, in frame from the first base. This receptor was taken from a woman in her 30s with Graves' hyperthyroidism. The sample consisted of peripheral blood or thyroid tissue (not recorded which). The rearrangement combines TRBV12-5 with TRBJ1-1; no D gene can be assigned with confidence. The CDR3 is CASGLAGRPEDTEAFF. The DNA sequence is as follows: TGTGCTAGTGGTTTGGCAGGCCGTCCGGAGGACACTGAAGCTTTCTTT.